This T cell receptor (beta chain) emerged from a study of T-cell reconstitution after alpha-beta-depleted transplantation in children. Study-level points and caveats: Counts and diversity of T cells one year after transplant came mostly from newly produced T cells. Reportedly, only several hundred clones from non-depleted graft cells drove alpha-beta T-cell counts at about two months.

For this clonotype: Its antigen is not identified.

Construction of the TCRbeta library involved unique molecular identifiers. TCRdb passed the PCR reads through MiXCR, listing each CDR3 protein once. The sample carries about 980,000 distinct CDR3 sequences, about 30% recorded once. CDR1 is KGHSH and CDR2 is LQKENI in the germline V gene. This CDR3 has 13 amino acids. V lost 3 bases and J 10 bases, leaving 14 bases between the germline ends. V is TRBV18 and J is TRBJ2-3; a weak D match, TRBD1 (6 bases). This sequence was found in a boy in the first two years of life who had a stem cell transplant for SCID, so the T cells may come from the graft donor. The sequences come from PBMCs, mostly from graft donor cells, collected 360 days after TCRalphabeta/CD19-depleted stem cell transplant. This chain's CDR3 is CASSPPEGVSQYF. The CDR3 nucleotides read TGTGCCAGCTCACCCCCAGAGGGGGTATCGCAGTATTTT.